This entry lists 26 T cell receptor beta chains sequenced from one sample in a study of identical twins. TCRdb itself ran the 5' RACE reads through MiXCR, one entry per CDR3 protein. This table has 650,000 to 750,000 distinct CDR3 sequences, approximately 21% appearing once. These data were likewise used in another study, on T cells expressing NK-cell markers.

Sample: PBMCs. These receptors all come from a woman aged 18-29 years in good health.

The chain is built from TRBV20-1 and TRBJ2-7, with unresolved D. The CDR3 contains 15 residues. Germline CDR1 is DFQATT and CDR2 is SNEGSKA (reference sequence). V lost 5 bases and J 7 bases, leaving 24 bases between the germline ends. This chain's CDR3 is CSALPRATGASEQYF. CDR3 coding DNA: TGCAGTGCTTTACCTAGGGCCACCGGAGCTAGTGAGCAGTACTTC.

Only a few counts were recorded for this clonotype. The chain employs TRBV12-3 or TRBV12-4 and TRBJ2-6; a weak D match, TRBD1 (6 bases). This CDR3 contains 16 residues. V lost 6 bases and J lost 2, with 14 bases in between. CDR3 sequence (DNA): TGTGCCAGCAGCCCGGACAGCTCCGCTGGGGCCAACGTCCTGACTTTC. Its protein is CASSPDSSAGANVLTF.

V gene TRBV12-3 or TRBV12-4 combines with J gene TRBJ1-2; D remains ambiguous. The V and J ends lost 2 bases and 4 bases respectively, with 8 bases between them. The CDR3 is made up of 13 amino acids. The CDR3 nucleotides are TGTGCCAGCAGTTTAAGGGTCAGCTATGGCTACACCTTC. Protein sequence: CASSLRVSYGYTF.

This clonotype has a handful of counts. The J gene is TRBJ1-2, the V gene TRBV7-2; D not certain. The CDR3 has 15 residues. Germline V CDR1 and CDR2: SGHTA, FQGNSA. V was clipped by 5 bases and J by 4 bases, with 17 bases between them. Here the CDR3 reads CASSRGGEGLYGYTF. The DNA of the CDR3 is TGTGCCAGCAGCCGGGGTGGGGAGGGCCTCTATGGCTACACCTTC.

This clonotype showed up many times. The rearrangement joins TRBV12-3 or TRBV12-4 to TRBJ2-3; weak D call: TRBD2 (6 bases). The germline V and J ends were trimmed by 3 bases and 6 bases, with 19 bases remaining between them. This CDR3 spans 16 amino acids. CDR3 nucleotides: TGTGCCAGCAGTTTTTCTCCGGCCGTCGGAGGGGATACGCAGTATTTT. It codes for CASSFSPAVGGDTQYF.

The chain links TRBV7-9 to TRBJ2-2, with D tentatively TRBD2 (5 bases). The V end was cut by 2 bases, the J end by 3 bases, with 7 bases between. This CDR3 is 14 amino acids long. Germline V gives CDR1 SEHNR, CDR2 FQNEAQ (reference sequence). The CDR3 region is CASSLRRDTGELFF. The CDR3 coding sequence is TGTGCCAGCAGCTTAAGGCGGGACACCGGGGAGCTGTTTTTT.

This clonotype is a singleton in its sample. The V call is TRBV7-3, the J call TRBJ2-1; D is unresolved. Germline V gene sequence: CDR1 SGHTA, CDR2 FQGTGA. This CDR3 has 13 amino acids. V was trimmed by 2 bases and J by 6 bases, leaving 8 bases between them. The CDR3 protein is CASSLQPSNEQFF. CDR3 in DNA: TGTGCCAGCAGCTTACAACCAAGCAATGAGCAGTTCTTC.

This clonotype has a handful of counts. V usage is TRBV20-1 and J usage is TRBJ1-4; 7 nucleotides align to TRBD1. Germline V gene data show CDR1 as DFQATT and CDR2 as SNEGSKA (reference sequence). Losses at the gene ends were 0 bases for V and 12 bases for J; bases not matched to a gene: 10. CDR3 size: 14 residues. DNA of the CDR3: TGCAGTGCTAGAGATAGGAGGGGGCTTAGTGAACTGTTTTTT. It yields the protein CSARDRRGLSELFF.

This clonotype was observed many times. The V call is TRBV20-1, the J call TRBJ2-2, with D perhaps TRBD1 or TRBD2 (6 bases each). CDR3 length: 14 residues. Trimming took off 3 bases at V and 5 bases at J, with 13 bases between the two ends. From germline, CDR1 is DFQATT and CDR2 SNEGSKA (reference sequence). CDR3 region: CSASRGRKTGELFF. The CDR3 DNA sequence: TGCAGTGCTAGCCGGGGGCGTAAAACCGGGGAGCTGTTTTTT.

This clonotype came up many times. The gene calls are TRBV12-3 or TRBV12-4 and TRBJ2-7; D is unresolved. This CDR3 has 13 residues. V was cut by 5 bases and J by 1 base, with 9 bases left in between. CDR3 DNA sequence: TGTGCCAGCAGTAACCCCTCTTCCTACGAGCAGTACTTC. Amino acids: CASSNPSSYEQYF.

The sample holds a few counts of this clonotype. The genes are TRBV7-9 and TRBJ2-2; either TRBD1 or TRBD2 may supply D (7 bases each). V shed 7 bases and J shed 4 bases, with 16 bases lying between them. Germline loops: CDR1 SEHNR, CDR2 FQNEAQ (reference sequence). CDR3 length: 15 amino acids. This CDR3 is CASIWGGQPTGELFF. CDR3 in DNA: TGTGCCAGCATATGGGGGGGACAGCCCACCGGGGAGCTGTTTTTT.

This clonotype has more than one count but fewer than ten. The J gene is TRBJ2-5, the V gene TRBV15; D gene unclear. CDR1 and CDR2 from the germline V gene are LNHNV and YYDKDF (reference sequence). This CDR3 contains 13 residues. Deletions cut 7 bases from V and 1 base from J, with 10 bases between. Written as DNA, the CDR3 is TGTGCCACCACCGCCCCACCCCAAGAGACCCAGTACTTC. Translated: CATTAPPQETQYF.

With respect to this clonotype: One end of the junction is discordant with germline, which a read error may explain. This chain connects TRBV20-1 to TRBJ2-3; D might be TRBD1 (7 bases). The CDR3 is made up of 16 amino acids. CDR1 is DFQATT and CDR2 is SNEGSKA in the germline V gene (reference sequence). CDR3 coding DNA: TGCTGTGCTAGTCGCCCAGCAGGGGGGACCACAGATACGCAGTATTTT. Residues: CCASRPAGGTTDTQYF.

This clonotype has just a few counts. This rearrangement joins TRBV5-4 to TRBJ2-1; D is possibly TRBD1 (6 bases). CDR1 and CDR2 from the germline V gene are SGHNT and YYREEE (reference sequence). The CDR3 extends over 15 amino acids. Trimming shortened V by 2 bases and J by 4 bases, and 13 bases separated the two germline ends. CDR3 nucleotide sequence: TGTGCCAGCAGCTTTAAAGGACAGACATACAATGAGCAGTTCTTC. This translates into CASSFKGQTYNEQFF.

The chain carries TRBV12-3 or TRBV12-4 and TRBJ2-1; 7 positions match TRBD1. Trimming at V came to 6 bases and at J to 8 bases, leaving 13 bases not matched to a gene. CDR3 size: 15 residues. The CDR3 protein is CASRHRVAQGDEQFF. The CDR3, as DNA: TGTGCCAGCAGGCACAGGGTAGCGCAGGGGGATGAGCAGTTCTTC.

The chain recombines TRBV28 with TRBJ2-5, with D unresolved. Deletions cut 2 bases from V and 3 bases from J, with 10 bases between. CDR1 is MDHEN, CDR2 SYDVKM, per germline. This CDR3 contains 14 residues. The CDR3 DNA sequence: TGTGCCAGCAGTTTAGCGGAACCGGAAGAGACCCAGTACTTC. This sequence encodes CASSLAEPEETQYF.

This chain uses TRBV5-8 with TRBJ1-2; D remains ambiguous. The germline gives CDR1 SGHTS, CDR2 YDEGEE. The CDR3 has 12 residues. The ends were cut back, 5 bases at V and 7 bases at J, with 12 bases in the middle. Written as DNA, the CDR3 is TGTGCCAGCAGAACGGGGATAGGTGGCTACACCTTC. Its protein product is CASRTGIGGYTF.

The CDR3 DNA is TGTGCCAGCAGCCAAGACCCAGCTGGCGAGCAGTACTTC. Translation: CASSQDPAGEQYF. This chain links TRBV3-1 with TRBJ2-7; the D is unclear. V was trimmed by 0 bases and J by 6 bases, leaving 9 bases between them. This CDR3 has 13 amino acids. The germline V gene has CDR1 LGHDT and CDR2 YNNKEL (reference sequence).

This clonotype came up once. V gene TRBV7-6 combines with J gene TRBJ2-5; D gene uncertain. Trimming took 1 base from V and 5 from J, leaving 29 bases between them. Germline V gene lookup returns CDR1 SGHVS and CDR2 FNYEAQ. This CDR3 region has 20 residues. CDR3 sequence: CASSLVALARPGAVLETQYF. CDR3 bases: TGTGCCAGCAGCTTAGTCGCCTTAGCCAGACCAGGTGCAGTCTTGGAGACCCAGTACTTC.

The chain's CDR3 is CASGRGFRSDTQYF. CDR3 coding DNA: TGCGCCAGCGGGCGGGGGTTTCGGTCAGATACGCAGTATTTT. The V gene is TRBV10-2, the J gene TRBJ2-3; 7 bases fit TRBD2. The germline V gene has CDR1 WSHSY and CDR2 SAAADI. CDR3 length: 14 residues. The V gene end was trimmed by 8 bases and the J gene end by 4 bases; junction bases not matched to a gene: 9.

In this sample, this clonotype turned up many times. The rearrangement uses TRBV20-1 and TRBJ2-1, with a possible D match to TRBD2 (6 bases). This CDR3 comprises 10 residues. The V gene lost 5 bases and the J gene lost 7 bases, with 6 bases spanning the gap. Germline values: CDR1 DFQATT, CDR2 SNEGSKA (reference sequence). The CDR3 spells CSARENEQFF. As DNA, the CDR3 is TGCAGTGCTCGGGAGAATGAGCAGTTCTTC.

The J gene is TRBJ2-3, the V gene TRBV7-9; D remains ambiguous. The CDR3 totals 15 residues. The V end lost 4 bases, the J end lost 4 bases, and 15 bases lay between the germline ends. The germline V gene has CDR1 SEHNR and CDR2 FQNEAQ (reference sequence). The DNA for the CDR3 is TGTGCCAGCAGCTCAACACTATCAGGCCCAGATACGCAGTATTTT. As protein: CASSSTLSGPDTQYF.

This sequence joins TRBV7-9 and TRBJ1-3; 7 bases are shared with TRBD1. Germline V gives CDR1 SEHNR, CDR2 FQNEAQ (reference sequence). Germline trimming cut 7 bases from V and 4 bases from J; bases unmatched to any gene: 1. This CDR3 spans 12 amino acids. CDR3 nucleotide sequence: TGTGCCAGCAAGGGACAGGGAAACACCATATATTTT. It yields the protein CASKGQGNTIYF.

This clonotype has only a few counts. The chain recombines TRBV5-1 with TRBJ2-3, with TRBD1 identical over 10 bases. Germline CDR1 reads SGHRS; CDR2 reads YFSETQ. V lost 0 bases to trimming and J lost 8 bases; unmatched junction nucleotides: 6. The CDR3 length is 15 residues. The DNA of the CDR3 is TGCGCCAGCAGCTTGGTGACAGGGGGCATTGGTACGCAGTATTTT. Translating gives CASSLVTGGIGTQYF.

This chain links TRBV9 with TRBJ1-1; TRBD1 matches 7 bases. CDR3 length: 17 amino acids. CDR1 is SGDLS and CDR2 is YYNGEE in the germline V gene. With 2 bases clipped from V and 0 bases from J, the junction kept 10 bases outside the gene matches. CDR3 coding DNA: TGTGCCAGCAGCGTGCGCGGGACAGCTAACATGAACACTGAAGCTTTCTTT. Protein sequence: CASSVRGTANMNTEAFF.

J is TRBJ2-7 and V is TRBV12-3 or TRBV12-4; D remains unclear. The CDR3 runs 12 residues. V was cut by 6 bases and J by 12 bases, with 18 bases left in between. As DNA, the CDR3 is TGTGCCAGCAGCCCAGGCCCGCTCGAGTGGTACTTC. This gives the protein CASSPGPLEWYF.